Listed below are T cell receptor beta chains from one sample, sequenced in a study of T cells in Graves' hyperthyroidism and ophthalmopathy. From the multiplex PCR reads, TCRdb called clonotypes with MiXCR, one entry per CDR3 protein. This sample has some 300,000 distinct CDR3 sequences, with around 17% found just once. The sample consisted of blood. These receptors were obtained from a man aged 25-40 years with Graves' hyperthyroidism. The CDR3 runs from the conserved cysteine through the conserved F or W. The order of the fields is J gene, V gene, D gene, CDR3 protein. The D gene is left open where the match is weak.

>TRBJ1-5|TRBV4-1|NA
CASSQLAGSNQPQHF
>TRBJ1-1|TRBV19|TRBD1
CASRPGQGPKEAFF
>TRBJ1-3|TRBV5-5|NA
CASSLLGNSGNTIYF
>TRBJ2-2|TRBV4-1|TRBD2
CASSLRSGGTTNTGELFF
>TRBJ2-1|TRBV18|NA
CASSPLRAEQFF
>TRBJ1-1|TRBV7-2|NA
CASTITGRPQRAFF
>TRBJ2-2|TRBV5-4|TRBD1
CASSPPGTGILNTGELFF
>TRBJ1-5|TRBV28|NA
CASSQSGEPQHF
>TRBJ2-2|TRBV30|NA
CAWSVESNTGELFF
>TRBJ1-5|TRBV20-1|TRBD1
CSARGTGVGNQPQHF
>TRBJ2-5|TRBV4-1|TRBD2
CASSREAGLIQETQYF
>TRBJ2-1|TRBV7-9|TRBD2
CASSRQTSGRNNEQFF
>TRBJ1-5|TRBV11-2|NA
CASSPEGYQPQHF
>TRBJ2-1|TRBV6-1|NA
CASTDPPTNEQFF
>TRBJ1-1|TRBV6-4|NA
CASRGLMNTEAFF
>TRBJ2-7|TRBV11-2|TRBD1
CASSRGQVLSEQYF
>TRBJ1-2|TRBV5-8|NA
CASSLPSLGGRYTF
>TRBJ2-1|TRBV10-3|NA
CAISEGADAYNEQFF
>TRBJ1-3|TRBV20-1|NA
CSARVSPSSGNTIYF
>TRBJ1-1|TRBV7-2|NA
CASSLVPSGVKNTEAFF
>TRBJ2-5|TRBV3-1|TRBD2
CASSQDVAGFWETQYF
>TRBJ2-1|TRBV5-1|NA
CASSIQGRNNEQFF
>TRBJ1-5|TRBV28|NA
CASEGLTEGSNQPQHF
>TRBJ1-1|TRBV20-1|NA
CSARDYNGGPTEAFF
>TRBJ1-5|TRBV5-5|NA
CSEPGEYSNQPQHF
>TRBJ2-3|TRBV9|NA
CASSVQAPSTDTQYF
>TRBJ2-7|TRBV12-3/TRBV12-4|NA
CASSLMAPYEQYF
>TRBJ1-1|TRBV30|NA
CAWSPKWGGVPEAFF
>TRBJ2-1|TRBV15|TRBD2
CATSSRASGVDNEQFF
>TRBJ1-1|TRBV2|NA
CASSEDVDTEAFF
>TRBJ2-1|TRBV11-2|NA
CASSLDLRDEQFF
>TRBJ2-7|TRBV6-1|NA
CASSAWGKSLYEQYF
>TRBJ2-1|TRBV11-2|NA
CASRSRASYNEQFF
>TRBJ2-5|TRBV28|NA
CASSLTSVGETQYF
>TRBJ1-6|TRBV11-2|NA
CASSQQELSPLHF
>TRBJ1-1|TRBV27|NA
CASSVQEYGTEAFF
>TRBJ2-5|TRBV5-6|NA
CASSPHQETQYF
>TRBJ1-4|TRBV2|NA
CASSEQGRANEKLFF
>TRBJ1-1|TRBV4-1|NA
CASRESAEAFF
>TRBJ2-6|TRBV18|NA
CASSPPVRGRGANVLTF
>TRBJ1-2|TRBV7-9|TRBD1
CASSPQGQGAGGYTF